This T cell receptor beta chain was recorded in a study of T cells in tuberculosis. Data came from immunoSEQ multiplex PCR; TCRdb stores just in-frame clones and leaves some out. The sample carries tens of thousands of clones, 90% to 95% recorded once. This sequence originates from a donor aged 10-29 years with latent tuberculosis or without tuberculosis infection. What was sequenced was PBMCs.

CDR3 sequence: CASSPRTGPDANTEAFF. CDR3 DNA sequence: TGCGCCAGCAGCCCCAGGACAGGGCCAGATGCGAACACTGAAGCTTTCTTT. V gene TRBV5-1 combines with J gene TRBJ1-1; 8 bases are shared with TRBD1. The trim removed 4 bases at V and 1 base at J, leaving 12 bases unmatched. The CDR3 is 17 amino acids. CDR1 SGHRS and CDR2 YFSETQ come from the germline V gene.